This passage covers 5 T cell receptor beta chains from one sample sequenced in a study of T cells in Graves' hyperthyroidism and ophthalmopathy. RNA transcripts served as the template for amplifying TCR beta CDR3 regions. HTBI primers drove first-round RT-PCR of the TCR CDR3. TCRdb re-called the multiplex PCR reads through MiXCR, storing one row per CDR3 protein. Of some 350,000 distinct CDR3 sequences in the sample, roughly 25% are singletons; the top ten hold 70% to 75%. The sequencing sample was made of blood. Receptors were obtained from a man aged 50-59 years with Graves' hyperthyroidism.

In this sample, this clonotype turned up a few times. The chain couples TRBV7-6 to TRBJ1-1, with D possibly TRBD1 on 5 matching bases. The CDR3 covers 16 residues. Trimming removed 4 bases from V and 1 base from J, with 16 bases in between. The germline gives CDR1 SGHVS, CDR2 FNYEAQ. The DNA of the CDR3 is TGTGCCAGCAGCTCGACGTTTGGGGCCAGGAACACTGAAGCTTTCTTT. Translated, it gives CASSSTFGARNTEAFF.

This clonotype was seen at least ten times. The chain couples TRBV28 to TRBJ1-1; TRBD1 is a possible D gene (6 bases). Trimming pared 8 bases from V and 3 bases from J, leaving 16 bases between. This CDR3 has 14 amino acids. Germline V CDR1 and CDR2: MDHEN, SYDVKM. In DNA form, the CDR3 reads TGTGCCAGCCCTCGGACGGGGGGCCACACTGAAGCTTTCTTT. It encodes CASPRTGGHTEAFF.

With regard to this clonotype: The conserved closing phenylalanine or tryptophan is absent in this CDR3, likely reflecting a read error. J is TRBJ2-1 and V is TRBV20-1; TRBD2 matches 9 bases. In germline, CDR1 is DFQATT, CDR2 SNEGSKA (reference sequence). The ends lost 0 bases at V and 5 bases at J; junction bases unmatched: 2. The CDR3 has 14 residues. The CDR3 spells CSARDRLADNEQFV. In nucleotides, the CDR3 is TGCAGTGCTAGAGATCGACTAGCGGACAATGAGCAGTTCGTC.

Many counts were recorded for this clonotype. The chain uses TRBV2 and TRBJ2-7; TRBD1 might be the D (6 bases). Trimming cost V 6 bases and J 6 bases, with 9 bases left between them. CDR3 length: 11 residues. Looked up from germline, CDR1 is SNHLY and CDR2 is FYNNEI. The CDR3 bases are TGTGCCAGCAGGGGGGCCGGCGAGCAGTACTTC. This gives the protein CASRGAGEQYF. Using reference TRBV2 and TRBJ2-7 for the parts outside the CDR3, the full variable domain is EPEVTQTPSHQVTQMGQEVILRCVPISNHLYFYWYRQILGQKVEFLVSFYNNEISEKSEIFDDQFSVERPDGSNFTLKIRSTKLEDSAMYFCASRGAGEQYFGPGTRLTVT.

CDR3 bases: TGTGCCAGCACCTACTCCTCCAGGGTGGTCTACAATGAGCAGTTCTTC. This gives the protein CASTYSSRVVYNEQFF. J is TRBJ2-1 and V is TRBV7-8; maybe TRBD1 (5 bases). V shed 7 bases and J shed 3 bases, with 19 bases lying between them. This CDR3 spans 16 amino acids. CDR1 is SGHVS, CDR2 FQNEAQ, per germline.